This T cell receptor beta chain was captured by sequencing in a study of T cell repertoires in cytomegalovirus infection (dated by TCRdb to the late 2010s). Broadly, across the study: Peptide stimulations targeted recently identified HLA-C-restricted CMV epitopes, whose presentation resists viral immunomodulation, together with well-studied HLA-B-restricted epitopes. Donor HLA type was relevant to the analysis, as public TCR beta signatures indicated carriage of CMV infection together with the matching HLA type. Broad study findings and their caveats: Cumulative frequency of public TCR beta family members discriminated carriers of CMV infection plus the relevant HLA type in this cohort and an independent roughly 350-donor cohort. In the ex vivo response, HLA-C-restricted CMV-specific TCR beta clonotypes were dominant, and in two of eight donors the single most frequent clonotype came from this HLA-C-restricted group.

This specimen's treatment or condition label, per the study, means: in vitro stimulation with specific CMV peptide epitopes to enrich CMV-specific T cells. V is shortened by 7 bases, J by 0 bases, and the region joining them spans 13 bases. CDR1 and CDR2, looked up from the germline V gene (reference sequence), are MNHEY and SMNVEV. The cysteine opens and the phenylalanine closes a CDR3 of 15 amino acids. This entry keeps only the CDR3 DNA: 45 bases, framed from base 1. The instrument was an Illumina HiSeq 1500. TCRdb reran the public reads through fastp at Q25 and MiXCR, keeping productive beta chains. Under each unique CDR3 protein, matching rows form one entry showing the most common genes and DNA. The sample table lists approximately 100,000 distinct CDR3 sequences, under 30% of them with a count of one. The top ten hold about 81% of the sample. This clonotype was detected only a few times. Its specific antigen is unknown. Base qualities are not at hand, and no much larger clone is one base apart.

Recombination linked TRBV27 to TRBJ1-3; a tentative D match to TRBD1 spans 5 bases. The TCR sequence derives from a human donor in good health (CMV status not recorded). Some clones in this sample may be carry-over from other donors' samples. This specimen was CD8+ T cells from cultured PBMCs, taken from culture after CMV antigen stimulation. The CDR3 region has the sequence CASKPGTSSGNTIYF. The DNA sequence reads TGTGCCAGCAAACCGGGGACCAGCTCTGGAAACACCATATATTTT.